These T cell receptor beta chains were read from a single sample in a study of blood T cells in healthy people across ages. TCRdb passed the 5' RACE reads through MiXCR, listing each CDR3 protein once. The sample consists of 1,800,000 or so distinct CDR3 sequences, roughly two fifths of them appearing once. Specimen: blood. These receptors were obtained from a human donor in good health. Both conserved end residues are part of each CDR3. The order of the fields is V gene, J gene, CDR3 protein.

>TRBV20-1|TRBJ2-5
CSAIGGRGQETQYF
>TRBV10-3|TRBJ2-5
CAISETGSYKQYF
>TRBV7-2|TRBJ2-7
CASSLVGAGLSYEQYF
>TRBV5-4|TRBJ2-5
CASSITTSVYQETQYF
>TRBV7-2|TRBJ2-6
CASSPLTGSGANVLTF
>TRBV20-1|TRBJ1-4
CSAARSGAVGEKLFF
>TRBV7-2|TRBJ2-1
CASRPTGDSYNEQFF
>TRBV12-5|TRBJ1-2
CASGLRPPDGYTF
>TRBV4-3|TRBJ2-1
CASSQQVEYNEQFF
>TRBV6-5|TRBJ1-1
CASSFGGNLNTEAFF
>TRBV7-8|TRBJ1-5
CASSFPGFDQPQHF
>TRBV9|TRBJ1-1
CASSAGPQNTEAFF
>TRBV2|TRBJ2-5
CASIPILAGNQETQYF
>TRBV4-1|TRBJ2-7
CASSQESRGTYEQYF
>TRBV28|TRBJ1-1
CASSLPRTGSPTEAFF
>TRBV29-1|TRBJ2-3
CSVDSHPNYPGNTQYF
>TRBV7-2|TRBJ1-2
CASSLEMAAYGCTF
>TRBV7-2|TRBJ1-2
CASNLVPRGYGYTF
>TRBV24-1|TRBJ2-5
CATSDLGMGTQYF
>TRBV7-8|TRBJ1-1
CASSLASTEAFF
>TRBV3-1|TRBJ2-1
CASSTRTSGVASSYNEQFF
>TRBV11-1|TRBJ2-1
CASSSGQWHNEQFF
>TRBV12-3/TRBV12-4|TRBJ2-1
CDSSQFAARDEQFF
>TRBV7-8|-
CASSLEWQVNYEQYF
>TRBV4-1|TRBJ1-2
CASSSRTTGIRDGYTF
>TRBV12-3/TRBV12-4|TRBJ2-5
CASSLRDRRETQYF
>TRBV7-2|TRBJ2-7
CASSSQSGGYEQYF
>TRBV6-1|TRBJ2-7
CASSRTGLPYEQYF
>TRBV4-3|TRBJ1-5
CASSQGVNRNQPQHF
>TRBV7-2|TRBJ1-5
CASSFKQGDGQPQHF
>TRBV7-9|TRBJ1-2
CASSSDFTARGYTF
>TRBV27|TRBJ2-1
CASSLTPSMVEQFF
>TRBV7-2|TRBJ2-5
CASSLVGGGHVEETQYF
>TRBV3-1|TRBJ1-1
CASSPRTLMENTEAFF
>TRBV7-9|TRBJ2-7
CASSFPAQGAHPDEQYF
>TRBV9|TRBJ2-5
CASSPWTNQETQYF
>TRBV5-5|TRBJ1-5
CASSLADGAWPQHF
>TRBV6-5|TRBJ2-5
CASRAGHQETQYF
>TRBV3-1|TRBJ2-6
CASLRPSGANVLTF
>TRBV20-1|TRBJ2-5
CSAFEGRTSKETQYF
>TRBV29-1|TRBJ1-2
CSVEVIQGQGGYTF
>TRBV5-5|TRBJ1-1
CASSLRGGVAEAFF
>TRBV2|TRBJ1-2
CASNQYPPGYGYTF
>TRBV10-3|TRBJ2-7
CAISGFTGGASYEQYF
>TRBV6-5|TRBJ1-1
CASSYSGGLNTEAFF
>TRBV29-1|TRBJ2-3
CSGAGGQTDTQYF
>TRBV12-3/TRBV12-4|TRBJ1-1
CASSLGQGSGAFF
>TRBV7-2|TRBJ2-7
CASSLTSGGYEQYF
>TRBV9|TRBJ2-4
CASSVEYF